The source of this TCR beta chain is a study of cytomegalovirus exposure and HLA in healthy donors. The PCR was carried out with 60 Vbeta primers and 13 Jbeta primers. Here immunoSEQ multiplex PCR was the method, and the copy in TCRdb shows in-frame clones only, minus some. The sample has around 140,000 clones. With V trimmed by 6 bases and J by 4 bases, 9 bases remained unmatched. The CDR3 has 15 residues. The sequencing input was PBMCs. The TCR sequence derives from a woman in her forties in good health and CMV-seronegative. V gene TRBV6-7 combines with J gene TRBJ1-3, with 7 bases aligning to TRBD1. TRBV6-7 is an ORF, and what it does is uncertain. CDR3 DNA sequence: TGTGCCAGCAGCAACAGGGGAGGTAGCGGAAACACCATATATTTT. It yields the protein CASSNRGGSGNTIYF.